Sequencing of this T cell receptor beta chain was carried out in a study of blood T cells in healthy people across ages. Background on the study: Template switching recovered approximately one barcoded beta molecule for every two T cells. Study-wide results and limits: While age rose, TCR beta diversity per million T cells dropped in a roughly linear way.

This CDR3 is built from 14 residues. With 7 bases removed from V and 5 bases from J, the gap between germline ends came to 17 bases. Per sample, a minimum of 6 million PBMCs were isolated. With regard to this clonotype: Its target is not known.

PCR was performed a second time for roughly 7 to 11 cycles using a sample-barcoded 5' primer and a J-beta primer mix. CDR3-containing paired-end reads numbering at least 2.5 million came from each sample. TCRdb recomputed calls from the 5' RACE reads with MiXCR, one row per CDR3 protein. The sample has fewer than 2,000,000 distinct CDR3 sequences; about two fifths are singletons. The sample comprised blood. The chain employs TRBV12-3 or TRBV12-4 and TRBJ2-5, with D perhaps given as TRBD1 or TRBD2 (5 bases each). The sequence came from a human donor in good health. The CDR3 is CASTLDWGLETQYF. In DNA, the CDR3 is TGTGCCAGCACCCTCGATTGGGGGTTGGAGACCCAGTACTTC.